The rows below give T cell receptor beta chains drawn from one sample of a study of graft-versus-host responses after intestinal transplantation. Antigen specificity for these receptors is unknown. Profiling relied on immunoSEQ multiplex PCR, and the TCRdb table lists in-frame clones only, not all of them. The top ten hold 0.95% to 1.5% of the sample, which has 95,000 to 110,000 clones, 80% to 95% seen once. The sample consisted of unstimulated CD8+ T cells sorted from spleen or lymph node cells, taken before intestinal transplant. These receptors were collected from a human donor who received an intestinal transplant. CDR3s include the opening cysteine and the closing phenylalanine or tryptophan. Fields, in order: D gene, J gene, clone size, V gene, CDR3 DNA, CDR3 protein. A D gene is named only where the DNA matches it firmly. Clone size is stated in some rows and not others, as once, few, many or a class when expanded.

>.|TRBJ2-7|.|TRBV11-1
TGTGCCAGCAGCTCCCAGATTCTAGACGGCAGGGTTTCCTACGAGCAGTACTTC
CASSSQILDGRVSYEQYF
>TRBD1|TRBJ1-2|.|TRBV2
TGTGCCAGCCCGATGGACAGGGGTGATGGCTACACCTTC
CASPMDRGDGYTF
>.|TRBJ2-7|.|TRBV11-2
TGTGCCAGCAGTCAGGGGGCGGGGGACGAGCAGTACTTC
CASSQGAGDEQYF
>TRBD2|TRBJ2-1|.|TRBV19
TGTGCCAGTAGTATAGATCTAGCGGGGGGGGACCTAGAGCAGTTCTTC
CASSIDLAGGDLEQFF
>.|TRBJ1-2|.|TRBV7-9
TGTGCCAGCATCAGGGAAAACTCCTATGGCTACACCTTC
CASIRENSYGYTF
>.|TRBJ1-4|.|TRBV7-6
TGTGCCAGCAGCTTAGGGCTTGGGGACGAAAAACTGTTTTTT
CASSLGLGDEKLFF
>.|TRBJ2-7|.|TRBV9
TGTGCCAGCAGCGCTACTGAGTCCTACGAGCAGTACTTC
CASSATESYEQYF
>TRBD1|TRBJ2-7|.|TRBV25-1
TGTGCCAGCAGTGAATATAGGGACAGCGGCGAGCAGTACTTC
CASSEYRDSGEQYF
>TRBD2|TRBJ2-1|.|TRBV4-1
TGCGCCAGCAGCCAAGTAGTCCCTAGCGGGGGCAATGAGCAGTTCTTC
CASSQVVPSGGNEQFF
>.|TRBJ1-2|.|TRBV6-1
TGTGCCAGCAGTGAAGGCGTGGCTTCCAACTATGGCTACACCTTC
CASSEGVASNYGYTF
>.|TRBJ1-3|.|TRBV4-1
TGCGCCAGCAGCGAGAAACAGGTCACCGGAAACACCATATATTTT
CASSEKQVTGNTIYF
>TRBD2|TRBJ2-3|.|TRBV5-1
TGCGCCAGCATGAGGGAACGGGGGGGTCTCACAGATACGCAGTATTTT
CASMRERGGLTDTQYF
>.|TRBJ1-2|.|TRBV19
TGTGCCAGTAGTATGACCAGCAACTATGGCTACACCTTC
CASSMTSNYGYTF
>.|TRBJ1-1|.|TRBV30
TGTGCCTGGAGTGTAGGGGTAGGGGGTTTTGAAGCTTTCTTT
CAWSVGVGGFEAFF
>.|TRBJ2-1|.|TRBV5-6
TGTGCCAGCAGCTTGGTCCCAGGGAGCTCCTACAATGAGCAGTTCTTC
CASSLVPGSSYNEQFF
>.|TRBJ1-3|.|TRBV4-1
TGCGCCAGCAGCCCCGGAAACACCATATATTTT
CASSPGNTIYF
>.|TRBJ2-2|.|TRBV7-6
TGTGCCAGCAGCTTAGGATCACGGGGCCCCGGACTCACCGGGGAGCTGTTTTTT
CASSLGSRGPGLTGELFF
>.|TRBJ1-1|.|TRBV19
TGTGCCAGTAGTATTTTGACCACTTATTTCACTGAAGCTTTCTTT
CASSILTTYFTEAFF
>.|TRBJ1-1|once|TRBV7-9
TGTGCCAGCAGCTTCGGCAATGAGTTGAACACTGAAGCTTTCTTT
CASSFGNELNTEAFF
>.|TRBJ2-7|.|TRBV6-6
TGTGCCAGCAGTTACTTGGTCAGCTCCTACGAGCAGTACTTC
CASSYLVSSYEQYF
>.|TRBJ1-2|.|TRBV29-1
TGCAGCGTTGACAGTTCGGGCGTCTATGGCTACACCTTC
CSVDSSGVYGYTF
>.|TRBJ2-1|.|TRBV5-6
TGTGCCAGCAGCAGAACTGGGGAAGGGGTATGGGGCGATGAGCAGTTCTTC
CASSRTGEGVWGDEQFF
>.|TRBJ2-1|.|TRBV7-3
TGTGCCAGCAGCTTAAAGTCGACCCTAAGCTCCTACAATGAGCAGTTCTTC
CASSLKSTLSSYNEQFF
>.|TRBJ1-1|.|TRBV10-1
TGCGCCAGCGGCCCCTCTACCCTGAACACTGAAGCTTTCTTT
CASGPSTLNTEAFF
>.|TRBJ1-5|.|TRBV4-1
TGCGCCAGCAGCCCCGGGTCGGGGGCGTCTCTGTCGGAGCCCCAGCATTTT
CASSPGSGASLSEPQHF
>TRBD1|TRBJ1-6|.|TRBV30
TGTGCCTGGAGCGATTCCGGGACAGGCGTTTCACCCCTCCACTTT
CAWSDSGTGVSPLHF
>TRBD1|TRBJ1-2|once|TRBV4-1
TGCGCCAGCAGCCAAGGACAGGGGGCTGACTATGGCTACACCTTC
CASSQGQGADYGYTF